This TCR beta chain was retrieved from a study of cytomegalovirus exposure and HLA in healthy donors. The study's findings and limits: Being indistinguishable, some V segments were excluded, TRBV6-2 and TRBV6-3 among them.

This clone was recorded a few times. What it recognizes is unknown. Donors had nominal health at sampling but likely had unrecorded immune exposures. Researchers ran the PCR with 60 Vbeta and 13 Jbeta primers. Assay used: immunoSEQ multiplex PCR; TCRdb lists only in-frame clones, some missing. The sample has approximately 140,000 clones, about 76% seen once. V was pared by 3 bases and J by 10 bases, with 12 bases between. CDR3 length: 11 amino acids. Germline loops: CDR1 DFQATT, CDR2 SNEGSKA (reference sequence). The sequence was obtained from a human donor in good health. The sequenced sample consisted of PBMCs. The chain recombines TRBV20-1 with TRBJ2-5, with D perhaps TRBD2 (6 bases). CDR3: CSASFVADQYF. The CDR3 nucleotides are TGCAGTGCTAGTTTTGTAGCGGACCAGTACTTC.